A single sample gave rise to the 8 T cell receptor beta chains below, sequenced in a study of blood T cell repertoires in COVID-19 (dated by TCRdb to about 2020). The library was built by means of the immunoSEQ multiplex PCR assay. This immuneACCESS table, as held by TCRdb, lists in-frame sequences with V and J called but not all clones. Of the missing ones, under half trace to an unresolved V gene in checked studies; the others have no known cause. The sample yields 95,000 to 150,000 clones; 85% were counted once. The ten biggest clones cover approximately 6.6% of the sample. The sample consisted of peripheral blood. The receptors were sampled from a man older than 75 with active or convalescent COVID-19.

The rearrangement joins TRBV24-1 to TRBJ1-5, with 8 bases matching TRBD1. This CDR3 is 17 amino acids long. The germline CDR1 and CDR2 sequences are KGHDR and SFDVKD. V gave up 3 bases and J gave up 7 bases; unmatched junction bases: 13. The CDR3: CATSDAPSDRAWQPQHF. CDR3 sequence (DNA): TGTGCCACCAGTGATGCACCGTCGGACAGGGCCTGGCAGCCCCAGCATTTT.

The chain employs TRBV5-5 and TRBJ1-2, with 8 bases lining up with TRBD1. The junction had 7 bases not matched to a gene; V was cut back by 1 base and J by 5 bases. This CDR3 has 15 amino acids. CDR1 is SGHKS, CDR2 YYEKEE, per germline (reference sequence). CDR3 amino acids: CASSLSQGAQYGYTF. The DNA of the CDR3 is TGTGCCAGCAGCTTGAGTCAGGGGGCGCAGTATGGCTACACCTTC.

The rearrangement links TRBV25-1 to TRBJ2-7; TRBD1 matches 8 bases. The germline gives CDR1 MGHDK, CDR2 SYGVNS. V was pared by 3 bases and J by 5 bases, with 6 bases of the junction left unmatched. This CDR3 comprises 14 residues. The DNA of the CDR3 is TGTGCCAGCAGTGATTTGGACAGGGTAAACGAGCAGTACTTC. Translated, it gives CASSDLDRVNEQYF.

The gene calls are TRBV5-1 and TRBJ2-1; D is perhaps TRBD1 (5 bases). Trimming stripped 4 bases from V and 15 bases from J, with 20 bases between. The germline V gene encodes CDR1 SGHRS and CDR2 YFSETQ. The CDR3 contains 13 residues. The CDR3 loop reads CASSHDSQRLPFF. In nucleotides, the CDR3 is TGCGCCAGCAGCCACGACAGCCAGAGGCTCCCGTTCTTC.

The chain combines TRBV19 with TRBJ2-2; TRBD1 is a possible D gene (5 bases). The CDR3 extends over 12 amino acids. Germline V gives CDR1 LNHDA, CDR2 SQIVND (reference sequence). The CDR3 is CGVWGPTGELFF. The CDR3 nucleotides are TGTGGCGTTTGGGGCCCCACCGGGGAGCTGTTTTTT.

The chain employs TRBV10-3 and TRBJ2-7; weak D call: TRBD1 (7 bases). This CDR3 is built from 15 residues. Germline V gene sequence: CDR1 ENHRY, CDR2 SYGVKD. Trimming pared 5 bases from V and 7 bases from J, leaving 21 bases between. The CDR3: CAISSVAGGNKEQYF. Here the CDR3 DNA reads TGTGCCATCAGTAGTGTGGCAGGGGGGAACAAGGAGCAGTACTTC.

This chain links TRBV11-2 with TRBJ2-7; the match to TRBD2 covers 7 bases. Germline V gene data show CDR1 as SGHAT and CDR2 as FQNNGV. The trim removed 1 base at V and 4 bases at J, leaving 1 base unmatched. The CDR3 consists of 13 residues. CDR3 region: CASSLVSGYEQYF. The CDR3 bases are TGTGCCAGCAGCTTAGTTAGCGGGTACGAGCAGTACTTC.

The V call is TRBV25-1, the J call TRBJ2-1; TRBD1 aligns across 7 bases. The V gene end was trimmed by 7 bases and the J gene end by 3 bases; junction bases not matched to a gene: 3. The CDR3 is 13 residues long. The germline gives CDR1 MGHDK, CDR2 SYGVNS. This chain's CDR3 is CASNRGFYNEQFF. The CDR3 DNA follows: TGTGCCAGCAACAGGGGCTTCTACAATGAGCAGTTCTTC.